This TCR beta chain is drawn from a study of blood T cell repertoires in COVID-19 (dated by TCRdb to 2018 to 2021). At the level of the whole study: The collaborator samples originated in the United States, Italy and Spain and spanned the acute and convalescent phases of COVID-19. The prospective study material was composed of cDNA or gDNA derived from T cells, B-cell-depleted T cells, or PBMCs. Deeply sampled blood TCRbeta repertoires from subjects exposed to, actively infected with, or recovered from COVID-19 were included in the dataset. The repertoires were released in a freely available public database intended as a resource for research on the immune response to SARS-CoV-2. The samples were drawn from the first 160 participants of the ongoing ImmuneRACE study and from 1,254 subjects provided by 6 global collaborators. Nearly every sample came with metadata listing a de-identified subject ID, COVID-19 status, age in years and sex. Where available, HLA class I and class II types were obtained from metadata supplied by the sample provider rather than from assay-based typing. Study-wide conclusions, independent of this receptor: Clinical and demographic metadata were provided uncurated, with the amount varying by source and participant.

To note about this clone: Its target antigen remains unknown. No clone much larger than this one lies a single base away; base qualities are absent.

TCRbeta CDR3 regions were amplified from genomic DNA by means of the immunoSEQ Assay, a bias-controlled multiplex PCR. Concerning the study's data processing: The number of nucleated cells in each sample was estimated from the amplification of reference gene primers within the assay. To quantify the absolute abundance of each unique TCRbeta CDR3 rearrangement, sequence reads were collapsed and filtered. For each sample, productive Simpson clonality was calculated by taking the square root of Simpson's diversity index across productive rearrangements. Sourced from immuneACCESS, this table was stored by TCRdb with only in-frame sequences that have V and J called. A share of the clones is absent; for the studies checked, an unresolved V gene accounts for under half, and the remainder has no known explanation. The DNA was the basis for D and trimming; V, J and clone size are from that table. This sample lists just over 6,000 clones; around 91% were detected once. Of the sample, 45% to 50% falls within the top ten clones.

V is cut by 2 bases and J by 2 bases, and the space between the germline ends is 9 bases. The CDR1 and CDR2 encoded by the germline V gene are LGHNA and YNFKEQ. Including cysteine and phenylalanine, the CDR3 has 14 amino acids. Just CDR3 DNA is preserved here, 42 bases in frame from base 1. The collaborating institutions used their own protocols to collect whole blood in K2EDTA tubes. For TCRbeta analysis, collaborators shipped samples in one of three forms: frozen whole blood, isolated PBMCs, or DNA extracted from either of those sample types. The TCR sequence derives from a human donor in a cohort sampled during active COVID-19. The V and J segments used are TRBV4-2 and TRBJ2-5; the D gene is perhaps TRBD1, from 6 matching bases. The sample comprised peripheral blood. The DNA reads TGTGCCAGCAGCCAAAACCAGGGGCAAGAGACCCAGTACTTC. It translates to CASSQNQGQETQYF.